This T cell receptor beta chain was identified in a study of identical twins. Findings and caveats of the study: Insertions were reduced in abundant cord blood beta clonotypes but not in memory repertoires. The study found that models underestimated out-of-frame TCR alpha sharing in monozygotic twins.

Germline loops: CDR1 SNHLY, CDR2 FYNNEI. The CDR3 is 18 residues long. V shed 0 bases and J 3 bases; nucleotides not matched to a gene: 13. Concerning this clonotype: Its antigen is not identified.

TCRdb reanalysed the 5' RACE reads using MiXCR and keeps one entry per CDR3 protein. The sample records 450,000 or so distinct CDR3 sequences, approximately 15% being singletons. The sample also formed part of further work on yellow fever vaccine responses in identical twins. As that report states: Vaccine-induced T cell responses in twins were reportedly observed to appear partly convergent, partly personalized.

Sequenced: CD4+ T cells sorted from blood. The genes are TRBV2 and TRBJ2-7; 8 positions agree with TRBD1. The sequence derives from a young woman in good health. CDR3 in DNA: TGTGCCAGCAGTGAAGCCCTCTCCACCAGGGGGCTTAACTACGAGCAGTACTTC. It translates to CASSEALSTRGLNYEQYF.